This T cell receptor beta chain was captured by sequencing in a study of shared clonotypes between healthy human individuals. Profiled with immunoSEQ multiplex PCR; TCRdb holds only in-frame clones, not every one. The sample shows roughly 2,000,000 clones, about 95% of them seen only once. Notes on this clone: Its specificity is unknown.

Trimming removed 0 bases at V and 0 bases at J, with 12 bases between. The germline V gene has CDR1 LGHNA and CDR2 YSLEER. The CDR3 consists of 17 residues. Naive CD8 cells were CD45RO-negative, positively selected for CCR7, excluding terminally differentiated effector memory CD45RA+ cells. General observations from the study: Naive subsets usually exceeded memory subsets in estimated richness. Non-shared clonotypes had lower generation probabilities than those shared by all four donors. When naive CD4 clonotypes were compared across a handful of donors, approximately 5% were shared.

The material sequenced was naive CD8+ T cells sorted from blood. This chain joins TRBV4-3 and TRBJ1-3; D is uncertain. This sequence originates from a man aged 18 to 29 in good health. The CDR3 nucleotides are TGCGCCAGCAGCCAAGATCTGGCCTTTCCCTCTGGAAACACCATATATTTT. Translating it yields CASSQDLAFPSGNTIYF.